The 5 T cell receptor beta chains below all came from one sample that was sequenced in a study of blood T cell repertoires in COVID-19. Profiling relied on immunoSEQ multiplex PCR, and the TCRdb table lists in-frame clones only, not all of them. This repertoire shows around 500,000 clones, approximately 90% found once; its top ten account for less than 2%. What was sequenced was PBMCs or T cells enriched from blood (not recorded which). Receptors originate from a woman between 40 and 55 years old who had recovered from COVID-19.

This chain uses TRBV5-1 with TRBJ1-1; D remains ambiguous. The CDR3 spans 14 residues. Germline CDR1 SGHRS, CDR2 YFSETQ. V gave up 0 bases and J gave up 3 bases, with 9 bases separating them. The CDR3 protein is CASSLAFGDTEAFF. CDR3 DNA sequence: TGCGCCAGCAGCTTGGCCTTTGGAGACACTGAAGCTTTCTTT.

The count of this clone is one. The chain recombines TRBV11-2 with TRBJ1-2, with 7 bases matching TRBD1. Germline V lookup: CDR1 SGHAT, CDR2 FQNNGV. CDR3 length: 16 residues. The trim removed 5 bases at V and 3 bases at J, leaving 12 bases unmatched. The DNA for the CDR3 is TGTGCCAGCAGCACCCCAGGGGGTATGTCGCACTATGGCTACACCTTC. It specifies CASSTPGGMSHYGYTF.

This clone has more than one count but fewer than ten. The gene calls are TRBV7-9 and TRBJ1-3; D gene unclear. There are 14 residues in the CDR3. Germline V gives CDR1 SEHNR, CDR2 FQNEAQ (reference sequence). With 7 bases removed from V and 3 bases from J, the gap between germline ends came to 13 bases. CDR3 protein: CASNQPGGGNTIYF. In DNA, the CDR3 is TGTGCCAGCAACCAACCCGGAGGTGGAAACACCATATATTTT.

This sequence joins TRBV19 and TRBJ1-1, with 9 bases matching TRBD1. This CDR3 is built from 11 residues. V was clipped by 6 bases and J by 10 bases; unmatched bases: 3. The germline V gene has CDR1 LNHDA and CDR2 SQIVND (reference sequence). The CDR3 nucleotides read TGTGCCAGTAGCAGGACAGGGGCAGCTTTCTTT. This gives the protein CASSRTGAAFF.

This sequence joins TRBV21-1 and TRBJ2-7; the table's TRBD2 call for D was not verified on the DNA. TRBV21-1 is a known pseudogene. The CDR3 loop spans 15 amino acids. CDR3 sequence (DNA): TGTGCCAGACCCTTCAGCGGGAGGGGGTCCTACGAGCAGTACTTC. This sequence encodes CARPFSGRGSYEQYF.